These 5 T cell receptor beta chains were all obtained from the same sample, sequenced in a study of Ad26.COV2.S vaccination and SARS-CoV-2 variants. Repertoires were generated with immunoSEQ multiplex PCR, while TCRdb's copy carries only in-frame clones and drops some. The sample carries about 180,000 clones, approximately 90% recorded once. The sequenced sample was peripheral blood, obtained after recovery from COVID-19. The receptors were sampled from a human donor who had recovered from COVID-19.

The rearrangement uses TRBV2 and TRBJ2-2, with TRBD1 matching 10 bases. Germline V gives CDR1 SNHLY, CDR2 FYNNEI. CDR3 length: 15 amino acids. V lost 6 bases, J lost 3 bases, and 4 bases stayed unmatched. This CDR3 reads CASSSDRGDTGELFF. Here the CDR3 DNA reads TGTGCCAGCAGCTCGGACAGGGGGGACACCGGGGAGCTGTTTTTT.

The table lists this clone with a count of one. The chain links TRBV24-1 to TRBJ2-1; the D gene is possibly TRBD1 (6 bases). This CDR3 has 14 residues. The ends were cut back, 2 bases at V and 3 bases at J, with 7 bases in the middle. The germline gives CDR1 KGHDR, CDR2 SFDVKD. The CDR3 DNA follows: TGTGCCACCAGTGATTGGACAGTCTACAATGAGCAGTTCTTC. It codes for CATSDWTVYNEQFF.

This chain links TRBV5-6 with TRBJ2-3; 8 nucleotides agree with TRBD1. Germline CDR1 SGHDT, CDR2 YYEEEE. V trimming: 2 bases; J trimming: 6 bases; junction bases outside the gene matches: 5. CDR3 size: 14 residues. Here the CDR3 reads CASSFGQGRDTQYF. The CDR3 nucleotides are TGTGCCAGCAGCTTCGGACAGGGTAGGGATACGCAGTATTTT.

The chain carries TRBV7-9 and TRBJ1-1; maybe TRBD1 (5 bases). Germline CDR1 reads SEHNR; CDR2 reads FQNEAQ (reference sequence). Trimming took 10 bases from V and 4 from J, leaving 13 bases between them. The CDR3 is 12 residues long. The CDR3 bases are TGTGCCACCGCAGGGTTCGGCACTGAAGCTTTCTTT. This gives the protein CATAGFGTEAFF.

The rearrangement joins TRBV5-1 to TRBJ2-3; D is perhaps TRBD2 (6 bases). The CDR3 extends over 15 amino acids. The germline V and J ends were trimmed by 0 bases and 2 bases, with 10 bases remaining between them. Germline V lookup: CDR1 SGHRS, CDR2 YFSETQ. The DNA of the CDR3 is TGCGCCAGCAGCTTGGAGCGGGTCCCCACAGATACGCAGTATTTT. Translated: CASSLERVPTDTQYF.